These 17 T cell receptor beta chains were all obtained from the same sample, sequenced in a study of cytomegalovirus exposure and HLA in healthy donors. Sequencing was performed with immunoSEQ multiplex PCR; in TCRdb, only in-frame clones are kept and a portion is missing. The table has about 54,000 clones, around 90% seen once. Sequences were obtained from PBMCs. Receptor source: a woman in her late teens or twenties in good health and CMV-seropositive.

This chain links TRBV6-5 with TRBJ2-1; maybe TRBD2 (5 bases). Trimming left V 3 bases short and J 8 bases short, with 11 bases between. The CDR3 extends over 13 amino acids. Germline V lookup: CDR1 MNHEY, CDR2 SVGAGI. The CDR3 spells CASSYGLADEQFF. Here the CDR3 DNA reads TGTGCCAGCAGTTATGGCCTAGCCGATGAGCAGTTCTTC.

The V call is TRBV11-2, the J call TRBJ1-2; TRBD1 is a possible D gene (6 bases). The CDR3 runs 16 residues. The germline CDR1 and CDR2 sequences are SGHAT and FQNNGV. V dropped 1 base and J dropped 7 bases, with 19 bases sitting between them. CDR3 amino acids: CASSLVGDTIGTGYTF. CDR3 in DNA: TGTGCCAGCAGCTTAGTGGGGGACACTATTGGGACTGGCTACACCTTC.

V and J are TRBV15 and TRBJ2-1; TRBD2 matches 8 bases. Trimming took 0 bases from V and 4 from J; bases not matched to a gene: 11. This CDR3 is built from 18 residues. Germline values: CDR1 LNHNV, CDR2 YYDKDF (reference sequence). The CDR3 DNA reads as TGTGCCACCAGCAGAGATGAGGAGCGGGGGACTTGGTACAATGAGCAGTTCTTC. Its protein product is CATSRDEERGTWYNEQFF. Full variable domain (remainder filled in from reference TRBV15 and TRBJ2-1): DAMVIQNPRYQVTQFGKPVTLSCSQTLNHNVMYWYQQKSSQAPKLLFHYYDKDFNNEADTPDNFQSRRPNTSFCFLDIRSPGLGDTAMYLCATSRDEERGTWYNEQFFGPGTRLTVL.

The genes are TRBV16 and TRBJ2-4; no firm D call. Trimming took 4 bases from V and 0 from J, leaving 7 bases between them. This CDR3 has 14 residues. Germline values: CDR1 KGHSY, CDR2 FQNENV. CDR3 nucleotides: TGTGCCAGCAGCCGGCCCCAAGCCAAAAACATTCAGTACTTC. Translated, it gives CASSRPQAKNIQYF.

The table lists this clone with a count of one. The chain is built from TRBV6-5 and TRBJ1-6; 7 positions match TRBD1. Germline trimming cut 6 bases from V and 9 bases from J; bases unmatched to any gene: 11. This CDR3 is built from 15 residues. Germline CDR1 and CDR2: MNHEY and SVGAGI. CDR3 protein: CASSYSRQGSSPLHF. CDR3 bases: TGTGCCAGCAGCTACAGCCGACAGGGTAGTTCACCCCTCCACTTT.

The V gene is TRBV7-2, the J gene TRBJ2-2; 10 bases align to TRBD2. J was trimmed by 1 base and V by 5 bases; bases with no gene match: 4. The V gene's germline CDR1 is SGHTA and CDR2 FQGNSA. This CDR3 is built from 16 residues. The DNA of the CDR3 is TGTGCCAGCAGCCCCCCTAGCGGGGGGAACACCGGGGAGCTGTTTTTT. It is translated as CASSPPSGGNTGELFF.

This clone has a handful of counts. The chain couples TRBV6-5 to TRBJ1-6; D uncertain. The germline V and J ends were trimmed by 2 bases and 9 bases, with 14 bases remaining between them. CDR3 length equals 15 residues. The germline V gene has CDR1 MNHEY and CDR2 SVGAGI. The chain's CDR3 is CASSYVRGRSSPLHF. The CDR3 region has the DNA TGTGCCAGCAGTTACGTTCGGGGTAGGAGTTCACCCCTCCACTTT.

In DNA, the CDR3 is TGTGCCAGCAGCCTTGGGACTGGATTGAACACCGGGGAGCTGTTTTTT. It codes for CASSLGTGLNTGELFF. The chain uses TRBV4-2 and TRBJ2-2; maybe TRBD2 (6 bases). This CDR3 has 16 amino acids. The germline V gene has CDR1 LGHNA and CDR2 YNFKEQ. V was cut by 4 bases and J by 1 base, with 13 bases left in between.

This rearrangement joins TRBV5-1 to TRBJ2-5; 7 positions agree with TRBD2. The CDR3 length is 14 residues. Germline trimming cut 1 base from V and 4 bases from J; bases unmatched to any gene: 4. CDR1 and CDR2 (germline): SGHRS, YFSETQ. The CDR3 nucleotides are TGCGCCAGCAGCTTGAGACTAGCTGGAGAGACCCAGTACTTC. Translating gives CASSLRLAGETQYF.

The genes are TRBV18 and TRBJ1-2, with D possibly matching TRBD1 (6 bases). This CDR3 region has 14 residues. Germline V gene sequence: CDR1 KGHSH, CDR2 LQKENI. Trimming stripped 6 bases from V and 3 bases from J, with 14 bases between. This CDR3 reads CASSTTGTHYGYTF. The DNA for the CDR3 is TGTGCCAGCTCCACAACAGGGACCCACTATGGCTACACCTTC.

This rearrangement joins TRBV5-6 to TRBJ2-3, with a tentative D call TRBD2 (7 bases). V was trimmed by 2 bases and J by 7 bases, leaving 14 bases between them. Germline lookup yields CDR1 SGHDT and CDR2 YYEEEE. The CDR3 has 14 amino acids. The CDR3 coding sequence is TGTGCCAGCAGCTTATCGGGGGGCTGGAATACGCAGTATTTT. Translating gives CASSLSGGWNTQYF.

This rearrangement joins TRBV28 to TRBJ1-6, with unresolved D. The V end lost 3 bases, the J end lost 5 bases, and 8 bases lay between the germline ends. The CDR3 contains 14 residues. Germline V lookup: CDR1 MDHEN, CDR2 SYDVKM. In DNA form, the CDR3 reads TGTGCCAGCAGTTTCTGGCAGGATAATTCACCCCTCCACTTT. Protein sequence: CASSFWQDNSPLHF.

This chain uses TRBV28 with TRBJ2-7; maybe TRBD1 (6 bases). Trimming took 2 bases from V and 3 from J, leaving 11 bases between them. The germline gives CDR1 MDHEN, CDR2 SYDVKM. This CDR3 has 14 residues. This chain's CDR3 is CASSLVGTNYEQYF. The CDR3 nucleotides read TGTGCCAGCAGTTTAGTAGGGACAAACTACGAGCAGTACTTC.

The chain joins TRBV7-9 to TRBJ1-2; D call uncertain. CDR3 size: 15 residues. V was cut by 2 bases and J by 7 bases, with 17 bases left in between. Germline lookup yields CDR1 SEHNR and CDR2 FQNEAQ (reference sequence). CDR3 amino acids: CASSLREDESSGYTF. The CDR3 DNA reads as TGTGCCAGCAGCTTACGAGAGGATGAGAGTTCTGGCTACACCTTC.

The V and J genes are TRBV5-1 and TRBJ2-7, with a tentative D call TRBD1 (5 bases). The V gene lost 4 bases and the J gene lost 0 bases, with 8 bases spanning the gap. Germline values: CDR1 SGHRS, CDR2 YFSETQ. The CDR3 consists of 13 residues. CDR3 protein: CASSADSSYEQYF. The CDR3 DNA follows: TGCGCCAGCAGCGCCGACAGCTCCTACGAGCAGTACTTC.

The chain couples TRBV10-1 to TRBJ2-1, with 7 positions matching TRBD2. Trimming removed 6 bases from V and 10 bases from J; junction bases left unmatched: 12. The CDR3 length is 14 residues. Germline CDR1 is WNHNN and CDR2 is SYGVQD (reference sequence). CDR3 sequence: CASSPSSTSYEQFF. The CDR3 nucleotides are TGCGCCAGCAGCCCCTCCTCGACTAGCTACGAGCAGTTCTTC.

The CDR3 protein is CASSLALSGGEETQYF. The CDR3 DNA is TGTGCCAGCAGCTTAGCGCTGTCGGGGGGAGAAGAGACCCAGTACTTC. This chain connects TRBV7-2 to TRBJ2-5, with 7 nucleotides matching TRBD2. The trim removed 0 bases at V and 3 bases at J, leaving 7 bases unmatched. Germline lookup yields CDR1 SGHTA and CDR2 FQGNSA. This CDR3 is 16 amino acids long.